The clone carrying this T cell receptor beta chain was observed at least ten times. The antigen remains undetermined. Amplified TCR beta CDR3 regions were obtained using RNA transcripts as template. Second-round multiplex PCR followed a first-round RT-PCR using HTBI primers. TCRdb reprocessed the multiplex PCR reads with MiXCR, giving one entry per CDR3 protein. The sample includes 350,000 to 450,000 distinct CDR3 sequences, roughly 18% of them seen just once. This specimen comes from a study of Graves' ophthalmopathy and Graves' hyperthyroidism. Study details: Peripheral blood was gathered at first diagnosis, ahead of any treatment whatsoever.

Broader study findings: Blood shared most expanded thyroid clonotypes above 0.001 frequency.

Trimming removed 4 bases from V and 5 bases from J; junction bases left unmatched: 5. The CDR3 is 14 residues long. In germline, CDR1 is SGDLS, CDR2 YYNGEE. Each diagnosis was determined on the basis of clinical symptoms, serum thyroxine, TRAb, thyroid ultrasound and orbital computed tomography. The TCR comes from a young woman with Graves' ophthalmopathy. Source material: peripheral blood. The chain has TRBV9 and TRBJ2-7; 11 nucleotides match TRBD2. The DNA of the CDR3 is TGTGCCAGCAGCTCTAGCGGGAGGCCCCACGAGCAGTACTTC. It encodes CASSSSGRPHEQYF.